This T cell receptor beta chain was sequenced for a study of T cell clones after liver transplantation (dated by TCRdb to between 2018 and 2021). Background for the entire study: Samples were obtained from ITN030ST, a randomized trial in which withdrawal of immunosuppression was attempted within 2 years of liver transplantation. Donor-reactive T cell clones were identified by TCRbeta sequencing following a pre-transplant mixed lymphocyte reaction and were subsequently tracked in post-transplant blood. Third party-reactive TCRbeta sequences from pre-transplant MLRs were also identified as an antigen-independent comparator for donor-reactive sequences. Three of the eight recipients were HCV-positive; the others were transplanted for non-autoimmune, non-viral indications. Subjects received no induction therapy and standard immunosuppression until randomization at 12-24 months post-transplant. Tolerance was defined as complete withdrawal of immunosuppression for at least one year without a rise in liver enzymes beyond twice the upper limit of normal. Blood samples were collected pre-transplant, pre-randomization before withdrawal, and post-randomization after either full withdrawal or failed withdrawal. Of the 8 liver transplant recipients making up the studied cohort, 3 were classified as tolerant and 5 as non-tolerant.

Points on this clone: It lacks a known antigen. No quality values exist for individual bases; no much larger clone is one base distant.

The sample's time point, from its label and the paper: pre-transplant. Thawed unstimulated PBMCs were stained for CD3, CD4 and CD8 and FACS-sorted into CD3+CD4+ and CD3+CD8+ populations. Randomization to immunosuppression withdrawal applied to every one of the 8 studied subjects. The Qiagen DNeasy Blood and Tissue Kit was used for isolation of genomic DNA. The research as a whole found: A significant post-transplant decrease in circulating donor-reactive CD4 TCRbeta sequences was observed in 5 of 8 subjects, irrespective of tolerance or HCV status. Donor-reactive sequences decreased more than third party-reactive sequences, which suggests partial antigen-specific deletion that was not related to withdrawal success. The conclusions were considered preliminary, being limited by small, heterogeneous patient numbers and non-standardized post-transplant time points. In a couple of subjects, low numbers of available donor cells limited the measurable donor-reactive repertoire. Without allograft tissue specimens, donor-reactive T cells may have migrated into the graft rather than being deleted. When repertoire turnover was taken into account, detection of donor-reactive sequences was significantly reduced in 7 of 8 subjects for CD4 and in 8 of 8 subjects for CD8.

Using immunoSEQ, frozen genomic DNA was subjected to high-throughput TCRbeta CDR3 sequencing, a process that included PCR amplification, mapping, bias correction and internal controls. As for how the authors treated the data: Only productive rearrangements were retained, with each unique TCRbeta sequence defined by its CDR3 nucleotide sequence together with its V and J gene. For classification of a sequence as donor-reactive, at least 5-fold expansion in CFSE-low cells relative to unstimulated pre-transplant cells and a frequency of at least 0.01% were required. Per-subject minimum frequency thresholds, based on the lowest-template unstimulated sample, ensured at least 90% detection power. Repertoire turnover was measured by Jensen-Shannon divergence between the top 1000 TCRbeta sequences post- and pre-transplant. Changes in detection of donor-reactive sequences were tested with two-sided Fisher's exact tests. TCRdb took over this immuneACCESS table, retaining in-frame rearrangements with V and J assigned. Such tables are incomplete; in checked studies, under half of the missing clones stem from an unresolved V gene, and the remainder is unexplained. Clone size and V and J calls were adopted from that table, with D and trimming inferred from the DNA. Here the sample has 95,000 to 110,000 clones; 80% to 85% occur a single time. The ten top clones hold 0.8% to 1% of the sample.

For this chain, trimming is 5 bases at the V end and 1 base at the J end, and the number of junction bases without a gene match is 5. Taken from cysteine to phenylalanine, the CDR3 has 14 residues. This entry keeps only the CDR3 DNA: 42 bases, framed from base 1. Based on the germline V gene, the CDR1 and CDR2 sequences are SGHTA and FQGNSA. The chain was built from TRBV7-2 and TRBJ2-7, and 7 junctional nucleotides match TRBD1. The TCR was taken from a human donor who received a liver transplant. The sequences come from CD4+ T cells from blood, collected before liver transplant. The sequence in DNA is TGTGCCAGCAGCAGGGACAGCACATCCTACGAGCAGTACTTC. This translates into CASSRDSTSYEQYF.